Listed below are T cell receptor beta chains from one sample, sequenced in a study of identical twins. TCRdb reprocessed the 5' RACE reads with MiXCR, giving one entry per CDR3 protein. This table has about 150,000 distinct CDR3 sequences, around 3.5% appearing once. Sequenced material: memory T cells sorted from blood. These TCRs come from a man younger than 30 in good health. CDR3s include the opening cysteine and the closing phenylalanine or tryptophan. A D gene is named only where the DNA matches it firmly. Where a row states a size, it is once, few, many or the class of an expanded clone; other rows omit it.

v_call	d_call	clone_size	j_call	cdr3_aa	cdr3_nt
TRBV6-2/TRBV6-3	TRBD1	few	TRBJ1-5	CASSTGQFLSNQPQHF	TGTGCCAGCAGCACGGGACAGTTTTTGAGCAATCAGCCCCAGCATTTT
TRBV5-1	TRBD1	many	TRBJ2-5	CASSPGQGGETQYF	TGCGCCAGCAGCCCGGGACAGGGCGGAGAGACCCAGTACTTC
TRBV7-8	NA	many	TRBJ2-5	CASSLAATGQETQYF	TGTGCCAGCAGCTTAGCTGCGACAGGACAAGAGACCCAGTACTTC
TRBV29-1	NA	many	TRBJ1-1	CSVVRGDTEAFF	TGCAGCGTTGTGCGGGGTGACACTGAAGCTTTCTTT
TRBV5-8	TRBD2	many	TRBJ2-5	CASSLGLAGAERETQYF	TGTGCCAGCAGCTTGGGACTAGCGGGAGCGGAACGAGAGACCCAGTACTTC
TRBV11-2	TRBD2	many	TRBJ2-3	CASSLRRGRSTDTQYF	TGTGCCAGCAGCTTAAGGCGGGGGAGAAGCACAGATACGCAGTATTTT
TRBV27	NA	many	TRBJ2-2	CASSHGTGGELFF	TGTGCCAGCAGCCACGGAACGGGCGGGGAGCTGTTTTTT
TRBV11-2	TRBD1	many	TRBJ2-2	CASSHPGQYTGELFF	TGTGCCAGCAGCCATCCGGGACAGTACACCGGGGAGCTGTTTTTT
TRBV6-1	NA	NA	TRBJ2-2	CASTSGGFNTGELFF	TGTGCCAGCACCAGTGGGGGGTTCAACACCGGGGAGCTGTTTTTT
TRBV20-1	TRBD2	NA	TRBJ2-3	CSARSGTSGGRDTQYF	TGCAGTGCTAGATCAGGGACTAGCGGGGGCCGGGATACGCAGTATTTT
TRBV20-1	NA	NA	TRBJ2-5	CSAADTGQFQETQYF	TGCAGTGCTGCAGATACTGGACAATTCCAAGAGACCCAGTACTTC
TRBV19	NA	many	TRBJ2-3	CASSWQGGSDTQYF	TGTGCCAGTAGTTGGCAGGGCGGGTCGGATACGCAGTATTTT
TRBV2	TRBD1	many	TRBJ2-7	CASNGQGREYEQYF	TGTGCCAGCAATGGACAGGGTCGGGAGTACGAGCAGTACTTC
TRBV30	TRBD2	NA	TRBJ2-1	CAWGGTSPLGEQFF	TGTGCCTGGGGAGGGACTAGTCCTCTTGGGGAGCAGTTCTTC
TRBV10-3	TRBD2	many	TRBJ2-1	CAISVGGALMNEQFF	TGTGCCATCAGTGTCGGGGGGGCGCTCATGAATGAGCAGTTCTTC
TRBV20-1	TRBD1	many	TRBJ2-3	CSASGQGVKDTQYF	TGCAGTGCGTCGGGACAGGGGGTGAAAGATACGCAGTATTTT